Listed below are T cell receptor beta chains from one sample, sequenced in a study of shared clonotypes between healthy human individuals. Some clones are missing from TCRdb's copy, which holds only in-frame ones; the method was immunoSEQ multiplex PCR. The sample yields 2 million or so clones, about 94% seen once. Sequences were obtained from naive CD8+ T cells sorted from blood. Source of these receptors: a man aged 18 to 29 in good health. Each CDR3 is given with its conserved first and last residue. The order of the fields is V gene, clone size, D gene, J gene, CDR3 protein, CDR3 DNA. A D gene is named only where the DNA matches it firmly. Size values are once, few and many counts, or a class for expanded clones, and some rows have none.

v_gene: TRBV28; abundance: NA; d_gene: TRBD1; j_gene: TRBJ1-5; CDR3aa: CASSLTTGDNQPQHF; CDR3nt: TGTGCCAGCAGTTTAACGACAGGGGACAATCAGCCCCAGCATTTT
v_gene: TRBV11-2; abundance: NA; d_gene: NA; j_gene: TRBJ2-2; CDR3aa: CASSLGAGTGTGELFF; CDR3nt: TGTGCCAGCAGCTTAGGCGCAGGTACGGGAACCGGGGAGCTGTTTTTT
v_gene: TRBV11-2; abundance: NA; d_gene: NA; j_gene: TRBJ2-1; CDR3aa: CASSLDISGAGEQFF; CDR3nt: TGTGCCAGCAGCTTAGATATAAGTGGGGCGGGTGAGCAGTTCTTC
v_gene: TRBV5-6; abundance: once; d_gene: NA; j_gene: TRBJ2-5; CDR3aa: CASSFIGRAETQYF; CDR3nt: TGTGCCAGCAGCTTCATTGGCAGGGCGGAGACCCAGTACTTC
v_gene: TRBV27; abundance: NA; d_gene: NA; j_gene: TRBJ2-7; CDR3aa: CASSPLARVAYEQYF; CDR3nt: TGTGCCAGCAGTCCCCTCGCGAGGGTCGCCTACGAGCAGTACTTC
v_gene: TRBV29-1; abundance: NA; d_gene: NA; j_gene: TRBJ1-3; CDR3aa: CSVLQESSGNTIYF; CDR3nt: TGCAGCGTTCTACAGGAGAGCTCTGGAAACACCATATATTTT
v_gene: TRBV27; abundance: NA; d_gene: NA; j_gene: TRBJ2-2; CDR3aa: CASSFGPNTGELFF; CDR3nt: TGTGCCAGCAGTTTTGGACCGAACACCGGGGAGCTGTTTTTT
v_gene: TRBV9; abundance: NA; d_gene: NA; j_gene: TRBJ1-1; CDR3aa: CASSPRALNTEAFF; CDR3nt: TGTGCCAGCAGCCCCAGGGCCCTGAACACTGAAGCTTTCTTT
v_gene: TRBV7-2; abundance: NA; d_gene: TRBD2; j_gene: TRBJ2-7; CDR3aa: CASSLNPGLAGARMGEQYF; CDR3nt: TGTGCCAGCAGCTTAAATCCAGGACTAGCGGGAGCCCGAATGGGCGAGCAGTACTTC
v_gene: TRBV30; abundance: NA; d_gene: NA; j_gene: TRBJ2-1; CDR3aa: CAWSPPHNEQFF; CDR3nt: TGTGCCTGGAGTCCCCCCCACAATGAGCAGTTCTTC
v_gene: TRBV2; abundance: NA; d_gene: TRBD1; j_gene: TRBJ2-7; CDR3aa: CAGQGNRLEQYF; CDR3nt: TGTGCCGGACAGGGTAACCGACTTGAGCAGTACTTC
v_gene: TRBV7-6; abundance: NA; d_gene: NA; j_gene: TRBJ1-4; CDR3aa: CASSLDGEPNEKLFF; CDR3nt: TGTGCCAGCAGCTTAGACGGGGAACCTAATGAAAAACTGTTTTTT
v_gene: TRBV9; abundance: NA; d_gene: TRBD1; j_gene: TRBJ2-1; CDR3aa: CASRPGQGANEQFF; CDR3nt: TGTGCCAGCCGACCGGGACAGGGGGCAAATGAGCAGTTCTTC
v_gene: TRBV7-2; abundance: once; d_gene: TRBD2; j_gene: TRBJ2-7; CDR3aa: CASSLLAGGGEQYF; CDR3nt: TGTGCCAGCAGCTTACTAGCGGGTGGGGGTGAGCAGTACTTC
v_gene: TRBV6-6; abundance: NA; d_gene: TRBD1; j_gene: TRBJ2-7; CDR3aa: CASSYPGDRDFEQYF; CDR3nt: TGTGCCAGCAGTTACCCAGGGGACAGGGACTTCGAGCAGTACTTC
v_gene: TRBV4-3; abundance: NA; d_gene: NA; j_gene: TRBJ2-2; CDR3aa: CASSPTQMGTGELFF; CDR3nt: TGCGCCAGCAGCCCTACCCAAATGGGGACCGGGGAGCTGTTTTTT
v_gene: TRBV6-5; abundance: NA; d_gene: NA; j_gene: TRBJ2-1; CDR3aa: CASSYSVGESYNEQFF; CDR3nt: TGTGCCAGCAGTTACTCGGTCGGGGAATCCTACAATGAGCAGTTCTTC
v_gene: TRBV28; abundance: once; d_gene: NA; j_gene: TRBJ1-2; CDR3aa: CASGGRYGYTF; CDR3nt: TGTGCCAGCGGGGGAAGGTATGGCTACACCTTC
v_gene: TRBV6-5; abundance: NA; d_gene: NA; j_gene: TRBJ2-5; CDR3aa: CASSYTGGTEETQYF; CDR3nt: TGTGCCAGCAGTTACACCGGGGGGACAGAAGAGACCCAGTACTTC
v_gene: TRBV10-1; abundance: few; d_gene: NA; j_gene: TRBJ1-1; CDR3aa: CASSETGREAFF; CDR3nt: TGCGCCAGCAGTGAAACGGGACGAGAAGCTTTCTTT
v_gene: TRBV11-2; abundance: NA; d_gene: NA; j_gene: TRBJ2-7; CDR3aa: CASSPRDTVYEQYF; CDR3nt: TGTGCCAGCAGCCCACGGGACACCGTCTACGAGCAGTACTTC
v_gene: TRBV5-1; abundance: NA; d_gene: TRBD1; j_gene: TRBJ2-5; CDR3aa: CASNPGQGVKTQYF; CDR3nt: TGCGCCAGCAATCCGGGACAGGGGGTGAAGACCCAGTACTTC
v_gene: TRBV6-6; abundance: NA; d_gene: NA; j_gene: TRBJ2-1; CDR3aa: CASSHSPQTRDNEQFF; CDR3nt: TGTGCCAGCAGCCATTCGCCCCAGACTAGGGACAATGAGCAGTTCTTC
v_gene: TRBV25-1; abundance: NA; d_gene: NA; j_gene: TRBJ2-3; CDR3aa: CASSGSRQYF; CDR3nt: TGTGCCAGCAGTGGGTCCCGGCAGTATTTT
v_gene: TRBV7-9; abundance: NA; d_gene: TRBD1; j_gene: TRBJ2-7; CDR3aa: CASSARTGKEPYEQYF; CDR3nt: TGTGCCAGCAGCGCCCGGACAGGGAAGGAACCCTACGAGCAGTACTTC
v_gene: TRBV11-2; abundance: NA; d_gene: NA; j_gene: TRBJ1-4; CDR3aa: CASSLQGEKLFF; CDR3nt: TGTGCCAGCAGCTTACAAGGTGAAAAACTGTTTTTT